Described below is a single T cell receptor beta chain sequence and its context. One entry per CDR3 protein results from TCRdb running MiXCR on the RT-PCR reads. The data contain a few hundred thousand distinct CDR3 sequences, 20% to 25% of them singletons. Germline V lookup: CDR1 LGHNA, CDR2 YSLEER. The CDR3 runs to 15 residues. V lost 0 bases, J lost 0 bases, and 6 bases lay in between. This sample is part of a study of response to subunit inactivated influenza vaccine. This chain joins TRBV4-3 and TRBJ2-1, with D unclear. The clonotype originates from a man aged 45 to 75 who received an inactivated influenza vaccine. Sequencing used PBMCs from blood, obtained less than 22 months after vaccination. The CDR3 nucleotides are TGCGCCAGCAGCCAAGAGCCAAGCTCCTACAATGAGCAGTTCTTC. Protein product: CASSQEPSSYNEQFF.